This entry concerns a single T cell receptor beta chain. This sample is part of a study of blood T cell repertoires in COVID-19. TCRdb's table, derived via immunoSEQ multiplex PCR, lists solely in-frame clones and lacks some. The table includes fewer than 200,000 clones, about 85% detected once. Trimming left V 4 bases short and J 5 bases short, with 14 bases between. CDR3 length: 14 amino acids. Germline CDR1 reads SGHTA; CDR2 reads FQGNSA. The source of this sequence is an elderly woman with acute or convalescent COVID-19. The V and J genes are TRBV7-2 and TRBJ2-5; D may be TRBD1 (7 bases). Sequenced input: peripheral blood. In DNA form, the CDR3 reads TGTGCCAGCAGCTCGGAACAGGGGAGGGAGACCCAGTACTTC. It specifies CASSSEQGRETQYF.